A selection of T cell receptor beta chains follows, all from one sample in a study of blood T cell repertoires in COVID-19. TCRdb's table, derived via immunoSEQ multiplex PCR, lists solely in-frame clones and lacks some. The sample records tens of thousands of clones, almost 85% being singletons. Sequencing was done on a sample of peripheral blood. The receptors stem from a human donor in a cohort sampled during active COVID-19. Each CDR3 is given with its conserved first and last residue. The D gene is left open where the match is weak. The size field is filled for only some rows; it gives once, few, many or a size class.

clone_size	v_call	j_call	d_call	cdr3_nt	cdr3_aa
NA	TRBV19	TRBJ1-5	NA	TGTGCCAGTAGTAAACAGGATCTGTCGCCCCAGCATTTT	CASSKQDLSPQHF
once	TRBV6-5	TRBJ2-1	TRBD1	TGTGCCAGCAAGACAGGGGCGGCCAATGAGCAGTTCTTC	CASKTGAANEQFF
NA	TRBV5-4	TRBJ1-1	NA	TGTGCCAGCAGCTTCTGGGGCGGAAAAAACACTGAAGCTTTCTTT	CASSFWGGKNTEAFF
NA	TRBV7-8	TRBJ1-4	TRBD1	TGTGCCAGCAGCATCGGACAGGGGAATGAAAAACTGTTTTTT	CASSIGQGNEKLFF
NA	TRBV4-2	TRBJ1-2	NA	TGTGCCAGCAGCCAAGAGGGCGGACTAGGTTACACCTTC	CASSQEGGLGYTF
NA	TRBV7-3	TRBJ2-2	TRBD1	TGTGCCAGCAGCGCGACAGGGTTGGCAGCCGGGGAGCTGTTTTTT	CASSATGLAAGELFF
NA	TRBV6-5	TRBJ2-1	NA	TGTGCCAGCACCCATAGAGGGTCTGGGGAGCAGTTCTTC	CASTHRGSGEQFF
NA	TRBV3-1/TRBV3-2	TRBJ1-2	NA	TGTGCCAGCAGCCAAGAAGGGACAATCAACTATGGCTACACCTTC	CASSQEGTINYGYTF
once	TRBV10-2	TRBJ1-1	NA	TGCGCCAGCAGTGAGTCGATATCCGGTAACACTGAAGCTTTCTTT	CASSESISGNTEAFF
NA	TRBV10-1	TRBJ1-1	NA	TGCGCCAGCAGTGAGGCGCAGGGGTCCACTGAAGCTTTCTTT	CASSEAQGSTEAFF
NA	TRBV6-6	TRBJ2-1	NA	TGTGCCAGCAGTTACCTCTCACTAGGCAGTGAGCAGTTCTTC	CASSYLSLGSEQFF
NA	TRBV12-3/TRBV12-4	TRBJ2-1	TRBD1	TGTGCCAGCAGTCAGGACAGGAATGAGCAGTTCTTC	CASSQDRNEQFF
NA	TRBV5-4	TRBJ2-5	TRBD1	TGTGCCAGCAGCTTTCCCGGACAGGGGGGGAGGGAGACCCAGTACTTC	CASSFPGQGGRETQYF
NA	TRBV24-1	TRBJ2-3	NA	TGTGCCACCAGTGATCGGGGTACAGATACGCAGTATTTT	CATSDRGTDTQYF
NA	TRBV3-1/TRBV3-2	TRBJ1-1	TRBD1	TGTGCCAGCAGCCTCCGGGACAGGGGGACTGAAGCTTTCTTT	CASSLRDRGTEAFF
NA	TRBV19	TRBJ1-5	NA	TGTGCCAGTAGTACGCACTTTTCCCAGGGCAATCAGCCCCAGCATTTT	CASSTHFSQGNQPQHF
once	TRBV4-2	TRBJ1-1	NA	TGTGCCAGCAGCTCCGAGCGGAACACTGAAGCTTTCTTT	CASSSERNTEAFF
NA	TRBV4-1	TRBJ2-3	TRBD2	TGCGCCAGCAGCCAGGATCTAAGCGGGAGCACGACTAGCACAGATACGCAGTATTTT	CASSQDLSGSTTSTDTQYF
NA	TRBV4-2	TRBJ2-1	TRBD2	TGTGCCAGCAGCCAGCAACACCTAGCGGGAGTTGAGCAGTTCTTC	CASSQQHLAGVEQFF